Listed here are 8 T cell receptor beta chains from one sample, sequenced in a study of shared clonotypes between healthy human individuals. Sequenced by immunoSEQ multiplex PCR; TCRdb stores in-frame clones only, minus some. The sample gives more than 400,000 clones, about 96% of which show up once; around 0.067% is in the top ten. The sample consisted of naive CD4+ T cells sorted from blood. The subset was: CD45RA+ positively selected. All receptors derive from a woman aged 25-40 years in good health.

The chain joins TRBV7-9 to TRBJ1-3; possibly TRBD1 for D (5 bases). There are 16 residues in the CDR3. The V gene lost 2 bases and the J gene lost 4 bases, with 15 bases spanning the gap. CDR1 SEHNR and CDR2 FQNEAQ come from the germline V gene (reference sequence). The CDR3, as DNA: TGTGCCAGCAGCTTACAGGGCAGGGCTTCAGGAAACACCATATATTTT. It is translated as CASSLQGRASGNTIYF.

This chain connects TRBV5-1 to TRBJ2-5; TRBD2 matches 12 bases. The V gene end was trimmed by 0 bases and the J gene end by 2 bases; junction bases not matched to a gene: 2. Germline assignment: CDR1 SGHRS and CDR2 YFSETQ. The CDR3 has 16 residues. DNA of the CDR3: TGCGCCAGCAGCTTGGGGACTAGCGGGGTACAAGAGACCCAGTACTTC. As protein: CASSLGTSGVQETQYF.

The genes are TRBV5-1 and TRBJ1-4; TRBD1 agrees at 7 bases. There are 15 residues in the CDR3. J gave up 4 bases and V 4 bases, and 7 bases lay outside the gene matches. CDR1 and CDR2 from the germline V gene are SGHRS and YFSETQ. The CDR3, as DNA: TGCGCCAGCAGCACCCGACAGGGCTTTAATGAAAAACTGTTTTTT. Amino acids: CASSTRQGFNEKLFF.

The CDR3 sequence: CASRHSSVEGSYNEQFF. CDR3 coding DNA: TGCGCCAGCAGACACTCCTCTGTGGAGGGCTCCTACAATGAGCAGTTCTTC. The chain uses TRBV10-1 and TRBJ2-1, with D maybe TRBD2 (6 bases). This CDR3 is built from 17 residues. The V end was cut by 6 bases, the J end by 0 bases, with 18 bases between. CDR1 and CDR2 from the germline V gene are WNHNN and SYGVQD (reference sequence).

V is TRBV6-1 and J is TRBJ1-6; 8 bases line up with TRBD1. With 2 bases clipped from V and 5 bases from J, the junction kept 11 bases outside the gene matches. The CDR3 runs 18 residues. Germline-derived CDR1 and CDR2 are MNHNS and SASEGT. The CDR3 DNA is TGTGCCAGCAGTGAACGGACAGGGAGAGTCACGGATAATTCACCCCTCCACTTT. Translated, it gives CASSERTGRVTDNSPLHF.

The chain recombines TRBV2 with TRBJ1-1, with 7 bases that match TRBD1. The CDR3 is 13 amino acids. CDR1 and CDR2 from the germline V gene are SNHLY and FYNNEI. V lost 6 bases, J lost 1 base, and 2 bases stayed unmatched. The CDR3 loop reads CASRGQRNTEAFF. The CDR3 nucleotides read TGTGCCAGCAGGGGACAGAGGAACACTGAAGCTTTCTTT. The variable domain in full, with the rest retrieved from reference TRBV2 and TRBJ1-1, is EPEVTQTPSHQVTQMGQEVILRCVPISNHLYFYWYRQILGQKVEFLVSFYNNEISEKSEIFDDQFSVERPDGSNFTLKIRSTKLEDSAMYFCASRGQRNTEAFFGQGTRLTVV.

V usage is TRBV6-9 and J usage is TRBJ1-2; D possibly corresponds to TRBD1 (5 bases). Trimming shortened V by 2 bases and J by 4 bases, and 8 bases separated the two germline ends. Germline V lookup: CDR1 MNHGY, CDR2 SVAAGI. The CDR3 extends over 13 amino acids. The CDR3 DNA follows: TGTGCCAGCAGTTATGGGGGACTCTATGGCTACACCTTC. This encodes CASSYGGLYGYTF.

This clone was recorded only once. The chain uses TRBV13 and TRBJ2-5, with 8 positions matching TRBD2. CDR1 and CDR2 from the germline V gene are PRHDT and FYEKMQ (reference sequence). V was clipped by 5 bases and J by 3 bases; unmatched bases: 5. The CDR3 totals 14 residues. The CDR3 sequence is CASSPRGGEETQYF. The CDR3 bases are TGTGCCAGCAGCCCCCGGGGGGGCGAAGAGACCCAGTACTTC.